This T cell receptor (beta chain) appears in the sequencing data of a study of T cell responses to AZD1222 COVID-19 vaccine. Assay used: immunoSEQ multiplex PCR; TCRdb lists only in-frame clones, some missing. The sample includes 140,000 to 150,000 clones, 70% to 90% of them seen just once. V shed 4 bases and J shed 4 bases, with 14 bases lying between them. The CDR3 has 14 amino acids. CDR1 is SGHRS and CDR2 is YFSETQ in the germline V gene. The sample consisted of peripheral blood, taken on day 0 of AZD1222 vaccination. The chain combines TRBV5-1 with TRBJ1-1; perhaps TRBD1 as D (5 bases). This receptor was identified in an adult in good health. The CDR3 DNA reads TGCGCCAGCAGCCCAGGCGAGGGGACCACTGAAGCTTTCTTT. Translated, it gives CASSPGEGTTEAFF.